This T cell receptor beta chain was captured in a study of shared clonotypes between healthy human individuals. Overall study results and limits: Donors were few, which limited the genetic and exposure-history diversity represented.

In regard to this clone: As yet, its antigen is unknown.

Deep level was the assay's run setting. Sequenced by immunoSEQ multiplex PCR; TCRdb stores in-frame clones only, minus some. The table records a few hundred thousand clones, around three quarters of them present only once. The clonotype was recovered from a middle-aged woman in good health. Some clones in this sample may be carry-over from other donors' samples. Specimen: PBMCs.

Written as DNA, the CDR3 is TGTGCCAGTAGTAACAGGGGTACTGAAGCTTTCTTT. This translates into CASSNRGTEAFF. The rearrangement links TRBV19 to TRBJ1-1; TRBD1 agrees at 7 bases. This CDR3 region has 12 residues. Germline V lookup: CDR1 LNHDA, CDR2 SQIVND (reference sequence). V shed 4 bases and J 5 bases; nucleotides not matched to a gene: 1.